These T cell receptor beta chains were read from a single sample in a study of blood T cell repertoires in COVID-19. Some clones are missing from TCRdb's copy, which holds only in-frame ones; the method was immunoSEQ multiplex PCR. The sample yields more than 150,000 clones, 78% seen once. Specimen: peripheral blood. These receptors originate from a woman older than 75 with active or convalescent COVID-19. The CDR3 runs from the conserved cysteine through the conserved F or W. A D gene is named only where the DNA matches it firmly. Only some rows state a clone size, as once, few, many or a class for expanded clones.

TRBV29-1	.	.	TRBJ1-2	TGCAGCGTCGCCCCCGGGACAAACAACTATGGCTACACCTTC	CSVAPGTNNYGYTF
TRBV3-1/TRBV3-2	TRBD1	few	TRBJ1-5	TGTGCCAGCAGCCCTGGGACAGGGGGCAATCAGCCCCAGCATTTT	CASSPGTGGNQPQHF
TRBV4-3	.	.	TRBJ1-2	TGCGCCAGCAGCCAACCCCAACAGGCCCGCGTTGGCTACACCTTC	CASSQPQQARVGYTF
TRBV5-1	.	once	TRBJ1-1	TGCGCCAGCAGCTTCGGACAGAACACTGAAGCTTTCTTT	CASSFGQNTEAFF
TRBV7-8	TRBD2	.	TRBJ2-5	TGTGCCAGCAGCTCGCCACCCGGGACTAGCGGGGGGTTTGGAGAGACCCAGTACTTC	CASSSPPGTSGGFGETQYF
TRBV6-5	.	.	TRBJ2-5	TGTGCCAGCAGCTCCTTCGGACAGGAGACCCAGTACTTC	CASSSFGQETQYF
TRBV30	.	.	TRBJ2-7	TGTGCCTGGAGTCGGAGACCCCTTCCCCTGTACTTC	CAWSRRPLPLYF
TRBV18	TRBD1	.	TRBJ1-1	TGTGCCAGCTCACCCTACGGGACAGGGATATACACTGAAGCTTTCTTT	CASSPYGTGIYTEAFF
TRBV5-1	TRBD1	once	TRBJ2-7	TGCGCCAGCAGCCTCACCCTCCCGACAGGGGTCCCCTACGAGCAGTACTTC	CASSLTLPTGVPYEQYF
TRBV18	TRBD1	.	TRBJ2-7	TGTGCCAGCTCACCACAAGTTACAGGGGTTCCCTACGAGCAGTACTTC	CASSPQVTGVPYEQYF
TRBV6-1	.	.	TRBJ2-6	TGTGCCAGCAGTGTGGCACCAGACTCTGGGGCCAACGTCCTGACTTTC	CASSVAPDSGANVLTF
TRBV7-9	TRBD1	.	TRBJ1-1	TGTGCCAGCAGTTGGGACAGGGGGCGGTACACTGAAGCTTTCTTT	CASSWDRGRYTEAFF
TRBV7-2	.	.	TRBJ2-7	TGTGCCAGCAGCGCCAGGCCCGGACCGGGATCCGAGCAGTACTTC	CASSARPGPGSEQYF
TRBV2	TRBD1	many	TRBJ1-2	TGTGCCAGCAGTTCGGGACAGAACTATGGCTACACCTTC	CASSSGQNYGYTF
TRBV27	TRBD1	.	TRBJ2-5	TGTGCCAGCAGTAGGACACAGGGGGCTTGGGAGACCCAGTACTTC	CASSRTQGAWETQYF
TRBV6-5	.	.	TRBJ2-5	TGTGCCAGCAGGGGCAGGGGCGTAGAGACCCAGTACTTC	CASRGRGVETQYF
TRBV6-5	.	few	TRBJ2-1	TGTGCCAGCAGTTACTGGGACAAAGAGGGTGAGCAGTTCTTC	CASSYWDKEGEQFF
TRBV5-1	TRBD2	.	TRBJ2-3	TGCGCCAGCAGCGGACTAGGACGGGAGACAGATACGCAGTATTTT	CASSGLGRETDTQYF
TRBV3-1/TRBV3-2	.	.	TRBJ1-2	TGTGCCAGCAGCCAAGTAGGCAGGGATGGCTACACCTTC	CASSQVGRDGYTF
TRBV5-8	.	.	TRBJ1-5	TGTGCCAGCAGCTTGGGGGGACTTGGCAATCAGCCCCAGCATTTT	CASSLGGLGNQPQHF
TRBV6-4	TRBD1	.	TRBJ2-7	TGTGCCAGCAGCCAGGGACAGGGAGACGAGCAGTACTTC	CASSQGQGDEQYF
TRBV6-1	.	.	TRBJ1-3	TGTGCCAGCAGTGAGTACTCCTCTGGAAACACCATATATTTT	CASSEYSSGNTIYF
TRBV6-5	.	.	TRBJ2-1	TGTGCCAGCAGGTCAGTCGGGGTCGAAAGTGAGCAGTTCTTC	CASRSVGVESEQFF
TRBV7-3	.	.	TRBJ1-3	TGTGCCAGCAGCCGACTGGGCTCTGGAAACACCATATATTTT	CASSRLGSGNTIYF
TRBV28	.	.	TRBJ2-1	TGTGCCAGCAGTTCCCCCAATAGTCACTACAATGAGCAGTTCTTC	CASSSPNSHYNEQFF
TRBV19	.	.	TRBJ2-3	TGTGCCAGTAGTACTCGACAGGCCCCACGGCCAGATACGCAGTATTTT	CASSTRQAPRPDTQYF
TRBV13	TRBD1	.	TRBJ1-1	TGTGCCAGCGAGGGGGCTCGACGAACTGAAGCTTTCTTT	CASEGARRTEAFF
TRBV5-6	.	.	TRBJ2-5	TGTGCCAGCAGTTTGCCGCTACGGGACACCCTCCAAGAGACCCAGTACTTC	CASSLPLRDTLQETQYF